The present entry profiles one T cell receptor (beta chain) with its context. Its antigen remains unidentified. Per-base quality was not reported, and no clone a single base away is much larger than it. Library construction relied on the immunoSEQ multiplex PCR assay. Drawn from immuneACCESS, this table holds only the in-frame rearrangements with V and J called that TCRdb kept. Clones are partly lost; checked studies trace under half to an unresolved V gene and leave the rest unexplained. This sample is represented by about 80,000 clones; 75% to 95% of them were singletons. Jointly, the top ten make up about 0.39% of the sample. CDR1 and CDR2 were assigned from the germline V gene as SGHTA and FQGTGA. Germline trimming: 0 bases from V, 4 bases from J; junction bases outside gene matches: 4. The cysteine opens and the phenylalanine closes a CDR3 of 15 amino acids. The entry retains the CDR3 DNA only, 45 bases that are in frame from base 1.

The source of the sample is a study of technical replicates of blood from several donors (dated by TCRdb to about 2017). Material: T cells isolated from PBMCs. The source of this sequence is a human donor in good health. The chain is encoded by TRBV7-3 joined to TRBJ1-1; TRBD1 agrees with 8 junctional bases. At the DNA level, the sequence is TGTGCCAGCAGCTTAACGACAGGGGCTGGCACTGAAGCTTTCTTT. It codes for CASSLTTGAGTEAFF.